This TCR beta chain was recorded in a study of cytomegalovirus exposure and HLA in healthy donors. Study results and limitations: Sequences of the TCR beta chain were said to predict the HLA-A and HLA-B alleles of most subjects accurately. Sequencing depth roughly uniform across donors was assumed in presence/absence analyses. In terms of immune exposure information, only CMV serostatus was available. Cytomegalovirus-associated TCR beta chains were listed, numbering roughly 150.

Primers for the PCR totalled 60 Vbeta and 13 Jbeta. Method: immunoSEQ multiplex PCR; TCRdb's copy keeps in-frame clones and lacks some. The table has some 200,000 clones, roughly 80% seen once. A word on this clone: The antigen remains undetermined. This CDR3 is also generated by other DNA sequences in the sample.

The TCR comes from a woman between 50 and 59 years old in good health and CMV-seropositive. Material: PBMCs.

CDR3 bases: TGCGCCAGCAGCTTGGGGCAGGTGAACACTGAAGCTTTCTTT. It codes for CASSLGQVNTEAFF. This chain uses TRBV5-1 with TRBJ1-1; no clear D gene. Trimming stripped 0 bases from V and 0 bases from J, with 6 bases between. CDR1 and CDR2 (germline): SGHRS, YFSETQ. The CDR3 runs 14 residues.